Below are 3 T cell receptor beta chains sequenced from a single sample in a study of T cells in localized non-small cell lung cancer. TCRdb's table, derived via immunoSEQ multiplex PCR, lists solely in-frame clones and lacks some. The sample lists 50,000 to 65,000 clones; about three quarters were seen once. Sequenced here: PBMCs, sampled before any cancer treatment. All receptors derive from a woman aged 40-75 years with stage II lung adenocarcinoma.

The chain employs TRBV10-3 and TRBJ2-1; TRBD1 is a possible D gene (5 bases). CDR1 ENHRY and CDR2 SYGVKD come from the germline V gene. The CDR3 loop spans 13 amino acids. V lost 0 bases and J lost 5, with 5 bases in between. This CDR3 reads CAISESRDNEQFF. Here the CDR3 DNA reads TGTGCCATCAGTGAGTCCAGGGACAATGAGCAGTTCTTC.

V and J are TRBV23-1 and TRBJ2-1; D is unclear. TRBV23-1 is treated as an ORF (open reading frame) with a function not yet certain. V dropped 7 bases and J dropped 15 bases, with 22 bases sitting between them. The CDR3 is 13 residues long. CDR3 protein: CASKLGRPNVAFF. The CDR3 DNA follows: TGCGCCAGCAAGTTAGGCAGGCCAAACGTAGCGTTCTTC.

This clone was found once. V usage is TRBV5-1 and J usage is TRBJ2-5, with 7 bases fitting TRBD1. The CDR3 is 15 amino acids. Germline CDR1 and CDR2: SGHRS and YFSETQ. Trimming removed 0 bases from V and 9 bases from J; junction bases left unmatched: 11. The CDR3 region is CASSLGGTAEWSQYF. CDR3 coding DNA: TGCGCCAGCAGCTTGGGTGGGACAGCTGAATGGTCCCAGTACTTC.